These 12 T cell receptor beta chains were sequenced from one sample in a study of blood T cell repertoires in COVID-19. Method: immunoSEQ multiplex PCR; TCRdb's copy keeps in-frame clones and lacks some. The sample contains about 190,000 clones, around nine tenths of which appear only once. The sequenced material came from peripheral blood. These receptors originate from a man aged 25 to 40 with acute or convalescent COVID-19.

This clone has a handful of counts. CDR3 protein: CATRHDVRRVGEAFF. CDR3 in DNA: TGTGCCACCCGGCATGATGTCCGGAGGGTCGGTGAAGCTTTCTTT. J is TRBJ1-1 and V is TRBV6-5, with D uncertain. The germline gives CDR1 MNHEY, CDR2 SVGAGI. CDR3 size: 15 residues. Trimming took off 10 bases at V and 7 bases at J, with 25 bases between the two ends.

The chain uses TRBV24-1 and TRBJ2-3; 7 bases line up with TRBD2. J gave up 3 bases and V 9 bases, and 8 bases lay outside the gene matches. CDR3 length: 14 residues. Per germline, CDR1 KGHDR and CDR2 SFDVKD. DNA for the CDR3: TGTGCCACCGGGGAGGGGCGTGGGACAGATACGCAGTATTTT. It encodes CATGEGRGTDTQYF.

The chain is built from TRBV18 and TRBJ1-3, with D uncertain. V was trimmed by 2 bases and J by 3 bases, leaving 11 bases between them. Germline-derived CDR1 and CDR2 are KGHSH and LQKENI. This CDR3 has 15 amino acids. CDR3 coding DNA: TGTGCCAGCTCACCAACGGCCCCGGGTGGAAACACCATATATTTT. Amino acid sequence: CASSPTAPGGNTIYF.

The chain combines TRBV5-1 with TRBJ2-2; TRBD2 matches at 11 bases. The CDR3 is made up of 16 amino acids. From germline, CDR1 is SGHRS and CDR2 YFSETQ. The trim removed 0 bases at V and 5 bases at J, leaving 3 bases unmatched. The DNA of the CDR3 is TGCGCCAGCAGCTTGGAACTAGCGGGAGAAACCGGGGAGCTGTTTTTT. This translates into CASSLELAGETGELFF.

This chain joins TRBV30 and TRBJ1-1; maybe TRBD1 (5 bases). The ends were cut back, 0 bases at V and 8 bases at J, with 13 bases in the middle. This CDR3 has 13 amino acids. Germline V gene data show CDR1 as GTSNPN and CDR2 as SVGIG (reference sequence). The DNA of the CDR3 is TGTGCCTGGAGTGTACGGGCAGGGCTGGAAGCTTTCTTT. Its protein product is CAWSVRAGLEAFF.

This clone was seen more than once but under ten times. The chain combines TRBV18 with TRBJ1-6; 7 bases align to TRBD1. The CDR3 is 13 residues long. From germline, CDR1 is KGHSH and CDR2 LQKENI. V gave up 3 bases and J gave up 10 bases; unmatched junction bases: 3. In DNA form, the CDR3 reads TGTGCCAGCTCACCGGACAGGAACTCACCCCTCCACTTT. It is translated as CASSPDRNSPLHF.

The chain recombines TRBV27 with TRBJ2-5; no clear D gene. This CDR3 region has 13 residues. Germline CDR1 and CDR2: MNHEY and SMNVEV (reference sequence). V was shortened by 8 bases and J by 1 base, with 11 bases between the two germline ends. Here the CDR3 DNA reads TGTGCCAGCCGATTCTATGCCCAAGAGACCCAGTACTTC. Its translation is CASRFYAQETQYF.

The V call is TRBV9, the J call TRBJ2-2, with unresolved D. V was clipped by 0 bases and J by 4 bases, with 10 bases between them. Germline V lookup: CDR1 SGDLS, CDR2 YYNGEE. This CDR3 spans 15 amino acids. The CDR3 here is CASSVDPLPTGELFF. As DNA, the CDR3 is TGTGCCAGCAGCGTAGATCCTCTACCCACCGGGGAGCTGTTTTTT.

The chain employs TRBV18 and TRBJ2-7; the match to TRBD1 covers 10 bases. V shed 1 base, J shed 5 bases, and the junction held 8 bases outside the gene matches. CDR3 size: 16 residues. Germline lookup yields CDR1 KGHSH and CDR2 LQKENI. The CDR3 reads CASSPQLPGQGHEQYF. The CDR3 DNA reads TGTGCCAGCTCACCACAATTACCGGGACAGGGGCACGAGCAGTACTTC.

V gene TRBV27 combines with J gene TRBJ2-6; D is ambiguous. V gave up 3 bases and J gave up 4 bases, with 7 bases separating them. CDR1 and CDR2 from the germline V gene are MNHEY and SMNVEV (reference sequence). This CDR3 has 14 residues. Here the CDR3 reads CASSFRSGANVLTF. In DNA form, the CDR3 reads TGTGCCAGCAGTTTCAGATCAGGGGCCAACGTCCTGACTTTC.

The chain combines TRBV28 with TRBJ2-7; 10 nucleotides line up with TRBD1. Germline V gene sequence: CDR1 MDHEN, CDR2 SYDVKM. The CDR3 is made up of 16 amino acids. V gave up 7 bases and J gave up 2 bases; unmatched junction bases: 11. CDR3 nucleotide sequence: TGTGCCAGCACCTTGGCTCCGGGACAGGGGACCTACGAGCAGTACTTC. This sequence encodes CASTLAPGQGTYEQYF.

The chain employs TRBV6-5 and TRBJ1-3; D gene uncertain. V was trimmed by 6 bases and J by 0 bases, leaving 6 bases between them. The CDR3 extends over 13 amino acids. The germline V gene has CDR1 MNHEY and CDR2 SVGAGI. CDR3 in DNA: TGTGCCAGCAGGGCCTTCTCTGGAAACACCATATATTTT. Translation gives CASRAFSGNTIYF.